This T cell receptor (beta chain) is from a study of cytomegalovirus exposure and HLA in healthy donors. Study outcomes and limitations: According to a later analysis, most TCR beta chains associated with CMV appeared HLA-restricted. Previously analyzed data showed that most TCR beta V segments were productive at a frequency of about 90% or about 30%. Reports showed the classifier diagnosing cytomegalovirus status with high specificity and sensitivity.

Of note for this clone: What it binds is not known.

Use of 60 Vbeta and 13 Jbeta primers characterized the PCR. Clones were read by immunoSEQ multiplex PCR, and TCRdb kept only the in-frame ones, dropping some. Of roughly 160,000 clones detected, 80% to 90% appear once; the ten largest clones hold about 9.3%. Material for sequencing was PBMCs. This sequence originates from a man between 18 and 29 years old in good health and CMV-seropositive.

This CDR3 reads CASSQGTGRTYEQYF. The DNA of the CDR3 is TGCGCCAGCAGCCAAGGGACAGGCCGAACCTACGAGCAGTACTTC. This chain links TRBV4-3 with TRBJ2-7, with 7 bases aligning to TRBD1. CDR3 length: 15 residues. With 1 base clipped from V and 2 bases from J, the junction kept 5 bases outside the gene matches. The germline CDR1 and CDR2 sequences are LGHNA and YSLEER.